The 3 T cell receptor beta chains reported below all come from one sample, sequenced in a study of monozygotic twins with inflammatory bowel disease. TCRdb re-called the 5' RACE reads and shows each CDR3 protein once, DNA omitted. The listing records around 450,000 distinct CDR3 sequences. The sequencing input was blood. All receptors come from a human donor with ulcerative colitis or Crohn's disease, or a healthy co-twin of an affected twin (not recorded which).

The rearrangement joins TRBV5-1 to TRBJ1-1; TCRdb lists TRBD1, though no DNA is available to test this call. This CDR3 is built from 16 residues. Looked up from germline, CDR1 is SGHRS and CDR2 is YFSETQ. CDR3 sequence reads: CASSLGQGLMNTEAFF.

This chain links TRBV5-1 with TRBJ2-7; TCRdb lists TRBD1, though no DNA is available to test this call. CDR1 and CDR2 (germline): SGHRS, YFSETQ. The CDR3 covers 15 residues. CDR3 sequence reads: CASSSLGQGPYEQYF. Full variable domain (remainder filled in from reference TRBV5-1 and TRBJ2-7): KAGVTQTPRYLIKTRGQQVTLSCSPISGHRSVSWYQQTPGQGLQFLFEYFSETQRNKGNFPGRFSGRQFSNSRSEMNVSTLELGDSALYLCASSSLGQGPYEQYFGPGTRLTVT.

This CDR3 is CASSYRSSGNTIYF. The J gene is TRBJ1-3, the V gene TRBV28. Germline assignment: CDR1 MDHEN and CDR2 SYDVKM. The CDR3 sequence is 14 residues long. The full variable domain, its missing parts supplied by reference TRBV28 and TRBJ1-3, is DVKVTQSSRYLVKRTGEKVFLECVQDMDHENMFWYRQDPGLGLRLIYFSYDVKMKEKGDIPEGYSVSREKKERFSLILESASTNQTSMYLCASSYRSSGNTIYFGEGSWLTVV.